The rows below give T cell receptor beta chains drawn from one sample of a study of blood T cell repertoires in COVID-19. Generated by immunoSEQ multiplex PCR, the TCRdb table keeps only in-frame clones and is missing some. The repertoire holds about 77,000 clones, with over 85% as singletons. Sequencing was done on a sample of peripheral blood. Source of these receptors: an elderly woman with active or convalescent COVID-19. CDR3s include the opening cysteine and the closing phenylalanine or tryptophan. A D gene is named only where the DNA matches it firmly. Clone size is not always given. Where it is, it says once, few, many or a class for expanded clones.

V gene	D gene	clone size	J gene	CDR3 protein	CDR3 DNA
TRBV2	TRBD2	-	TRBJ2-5	CASSGTSGGAETQYF	TGTGCCAGCAGTGGGACTAGCGGGGGGGCTGAGACCCAGTACTTC
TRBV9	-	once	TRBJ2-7	CASSVEGDEQYF	TGTGCCAGCAGCGTAGAGGGGGACGAGCAGTACTTC
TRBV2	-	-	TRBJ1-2	CASSTGRGDGYTF	TGTGCCAGCAGCACAGGGAGAGGCGATGGCTACACCTTC
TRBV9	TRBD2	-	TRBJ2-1	CASSAYILRGGSYNEQFF	TGTGCCAGCAGCGCGTACATTTTGCGGGGGGGCTCCTACAATGAGCAGTTCTTC
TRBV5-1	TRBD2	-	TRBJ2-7	CASAGGGLAGTYEQYF	TGCGCCAGCGCCGGTGGGGGACTAGCGGGTACCTACGAGCAGTACTTC
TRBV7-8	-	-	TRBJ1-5	CASSLGRGNQPQHF	TGTGCCAGCAGCTTAGGCCGGGGCAATCAGCCCCAGCATTTT
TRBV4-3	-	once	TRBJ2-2	CASSRDSLNTGELFF	TGCGCCAGCAGCCGTGACAGCCTGAACACCGGGGAGCTGTTTTTT
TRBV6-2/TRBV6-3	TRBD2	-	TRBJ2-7	CASSYSGGSSYEQYF	TGTGCCAGCAGTTACTCGGGGGGGAGCTCCTACGAGCAGTACTTC
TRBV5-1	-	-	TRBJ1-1	CASSTGASIPNTEAFF	TGCGCCAGCAGCACAGGAGCTTCAATACCGAACACTGAAGCTTTCTTT
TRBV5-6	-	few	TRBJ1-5	CASSLRAQVTRQPQHF	TGTGCCAGCAGCTTGAGGGCACAGGTTACCAGACAGCCCCAGCATTTT
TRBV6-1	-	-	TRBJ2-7	CASSEFVGRGYEQYF	TGTGCCAGCAGTGAATTTGTCGGCAGGGGCTACGAGCAGTACTTC
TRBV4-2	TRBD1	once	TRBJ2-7	CASRSGTGQVNEQYF	TGTGCCAGCAGGTCCGGGACAGGGCAGGTCAACGAGCAGTACTTC
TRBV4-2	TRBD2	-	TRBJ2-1	CASSQDRVGTSGGSYNEQFF	TGTGCCAGCAGCCAAGATCGCGTGGGGACTAGCGGGGGCTCCTACAATGAGCAGTTCTTC
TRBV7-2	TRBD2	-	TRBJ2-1	CASLGLARAGEQFF	TGTGCCAGCTTAGGACTAGCCCGGGCCGGTGAGCAGTTCTTC
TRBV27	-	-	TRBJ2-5	CASSSPPAAQYF	TGTGCCAGCAGCAGTCCCCCGGCGGCCCAGTACTTC
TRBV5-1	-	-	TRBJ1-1	CASSLGTLNTEAFF	TGCGCCAGCAGCTTGGGGACTTTGAACACTGAAGCTTTCTTT
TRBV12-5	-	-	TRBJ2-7	CASGLVQGRASSYEQYF	TGTGCTAGTGGTTTGGTACAGGGCAGGGCTAGCTCCTACGAGCAGTACTTC
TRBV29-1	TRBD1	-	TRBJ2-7	CSVEGQPDSYEQYF	TGCAGCGTTGAGGGACAGCCGGACTCCTACGAGCAGTACTTC
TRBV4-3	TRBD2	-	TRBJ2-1	CASSQASGGAPWVNEQFF	TGCGCCAGCAGCCAAGCTAGCGGGGGGGCCCCGTGGGTGAATGAGCAGTTCTTC
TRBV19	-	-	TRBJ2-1	CASTNEGDYRFF	TGTGCCAGTACTAATGAGGGGGATTATAGGTTCTTC
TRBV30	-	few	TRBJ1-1	CAWKPLDGDTEAFF	TGTGCCTGGAAGCCCCTCGACGGGGACACTGAAGCTTTCTTT
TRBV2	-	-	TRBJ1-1	CASSSQGGETEAFF	TGTGCCAGCAGTTCTCAGGGCGGGGAGACTGAAGCTTTCTTT
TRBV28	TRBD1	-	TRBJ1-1	CASSSPTGSSKAFF	TGTGCCAGCAGTTCTCCGACAGGGAGTTCGAAAGCTTTCTTT
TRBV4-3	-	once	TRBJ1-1	CASSQDGQTGWAFF	TGCGCCAGCAGCCAAGACGGACAGACGGGGTGGGCTTTCTTT
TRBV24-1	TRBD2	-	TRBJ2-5	CATRTSGGPRKTQYF	TGTGCCACCAGGACTAGCGGGGGTCCAAGGAAGACCCAGTACTTC
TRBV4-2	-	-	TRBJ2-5	CASSRDSRETQYF	TGTGCCAGCAGCCGCGACTCTCGGGAGACCCAGTACTTC
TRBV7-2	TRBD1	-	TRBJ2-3	CASSGRQGDTQYF	TGTGCCAGCAGCGGAAGACAGGGAGATACGCAGTATTTT
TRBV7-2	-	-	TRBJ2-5	CASSRIGGQETQYF	TGTGCCAGCAGCAGGATAGGGGGCCAAGAGACCCAGTACTTC
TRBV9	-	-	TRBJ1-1	CASSPVSQHTEAFF	TGTGCCAGCAGCCCAGTCTCGCAACACACTGAAGCTTTCTTT
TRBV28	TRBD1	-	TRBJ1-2	CASSLDRGYGYTF	TGTGCCAGCAGTTTGGACAGGGGCTATGGCTACACCTTC
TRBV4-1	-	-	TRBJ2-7	CASSTGPRDEQYF	TGCGCCAGCAGCACTGGGCCTCGCGACGAGCAGTACTTC
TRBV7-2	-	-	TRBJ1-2	CASSGQRTAGYGYTF	TGTGCCAGCAGCGGCCAAAGGACGGCGGGATATGGCTACACCTTC
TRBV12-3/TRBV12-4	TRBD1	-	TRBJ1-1	CASSDRGTEAFF	TGTGCCAGCAGCGACAGGGGCACTGAAGCTTTCTTT
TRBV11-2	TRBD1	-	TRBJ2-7	CASSEGTGRTYEQYF	TGTGCCAGCAGCGAGGGGACAGGGAGGACCTACGAGCAGTACTTC
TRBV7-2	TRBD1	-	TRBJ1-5	CASSLRTGGNQPQHF	TGTGCCAGCAGCCTTCGGACAGGGGGCAATCAGCCCCAGCATTTT
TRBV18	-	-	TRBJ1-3	CASSPTSGETGNTIYF	TGTGCCAGCTCACCTACATCAGGGGAAACTGGAAACACCATATATTTT
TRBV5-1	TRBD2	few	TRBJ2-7	CASSSAGGSTYEQYF	TGCGCCAGCAGCTCAGCCGGGGGGTCTACCTACGAGCAGTACTTC
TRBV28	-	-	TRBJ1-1	CASSTPPGDTEAFF	TGTGCCAGCAGCACACCCCCAGGGGACACTGAAGCTTTCTTT
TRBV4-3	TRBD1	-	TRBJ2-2	CASSPDRVVSPGELFF	TGCGCCAGCAGCCCGGACAGGGTGGTTAGTCCCGGGGAGCTGTTTTTT
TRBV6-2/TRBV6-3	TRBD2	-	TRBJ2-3	CASSFVSGGQDTQYF	TGTGCCAGCAGTTTTGTTAGCGGGGGTCAAGATACGCAGTATTTT
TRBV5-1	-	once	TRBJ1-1	CASRSGGGTEAFF	TGCGCCAGCAGGAGCGGCGGCGGGACTGAAGCTTTCTTT
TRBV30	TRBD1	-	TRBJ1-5	CAWSRDSSNQPQHF	TGTGCCTGGAGTAGGGACAGCTCTAATCAGCCCCAGCATTTT
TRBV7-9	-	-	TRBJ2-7	CASSARPGSTYEQYF	TGTGCCAGCAGCGCCCGACCGGGGTCAACCTACGAGCAGTACTTC
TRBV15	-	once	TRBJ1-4	CATSRRTATNEKLFF	TGTGCCACCAGCAGAAGGACAGCAACTAATGAAAAACTGTTTTTT
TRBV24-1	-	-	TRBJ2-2	CATRSRGSTGELFF	TGTGCCACTCGTAGTCGGGGGAGCACCGGGGAGCTGTTTTTT
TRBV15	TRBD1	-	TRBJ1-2	CATRLTGGELGDLRF	TGTGCCACCAGGTTGACAGGGGGCGAGTTGGGTGACCTTCGGTTC
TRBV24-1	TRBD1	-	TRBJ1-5	CATSQRPGTGVTHNQPQHF	TGTGCCACCAGTCAGAGACCCGGGACAGGGGTAACGCACAATCAGCCCCAGCATTTT
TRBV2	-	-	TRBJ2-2	CASSEAGSGELFF	TGTGCCAGCAGTGAAGCTGGTAGCGGGGAGCTGTTTTTT
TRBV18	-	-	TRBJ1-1	CASSPLAGAGKTEAFF	TGTGCCAGCTCACCACTAGCAGGGGCCGGAAAGACTGAAGCTTTCTTT
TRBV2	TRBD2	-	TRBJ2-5	CAGGKTSGETQYF	TGTGCCGGGGGGAAGACTAGCGGGGAGACCCAGTACTTC
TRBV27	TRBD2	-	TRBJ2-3	CASRRSMGGDTQYF	TGTGCCAGCAGGCGAAGCATGGGGGGGGATACGCAGTATTTT
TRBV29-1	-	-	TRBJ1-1	CSVDWRYEAFF	TGCAGCGTCGACTGGCGTTATGAAGCTTTCTTT
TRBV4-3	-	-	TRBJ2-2	CASSQETGGWTGELFF	TGCGCCAGCAGCCAAGAAACTGGGGGGTGGACCGGGGAGCTGTTTTTT